This TCR beta chain appears in the sequencing data of a study of shared clonotypes between healthy human individuals. Data came from immunoSEQ multiplex PCR; TCRdb stores just in-frame clones and leaves some out. The data hold 530,000 or so clones, with about three quarters observed a single time. J lost 8 bases, V lost 5 bases, and 15 bases had no gene match. The CDR3 is made up of 16 amino acids. Germline V CDR1 and CDR2: SGHAT, FQNNGV. This clone appeared a single time. Sequencing was done on a sample of PBMCs. The chain joins TRBV11-2 to TRBJ2-5; 9 nucleotides align to TRBD2. The source is a woman between 40 and 50 years old in good health. Some clones in this sample may be carry-over from other donors' samples. The CDR3 bases are TGTGCCAGCAGCCCGGGGGCGGGAGGGGTTTGGGATACCCAGTACTTC. It is translated as CASSPGAGGVWDTQYF.